The rows below give T cell receptor beta chains drawn from one sample of a study of cytomegalovirus exposure and HLA in healthy donors. Produced via immunoSEQ multiplex PCR; TCRdb's table is partial and in-frame only. The table for this sample gives about 130,000 clones. The sample comprised PBMCs. The receptors derive from a man aged 18 to 30 in good health and CMV-seronegative. Each CDR3 is given without its conserved first and last residue.

ASSQANYGYT	TRBV25-1	TRBJ1-2
ASITSPGHVYNEQF	TRBV7-9	TRBJ2-1
ASSPTTGSWETQY	TRBV9	TRBJ2-5
ASSLGPGGDTYEQY	TRBV5-1	TRBJ2-7
ASSPQGGPPTYNEQF	TRBV7-3	TRBJ2-1
ASSLSRANEKLF	TRBV7-2	TRBJ1-4
ASSLGGIHNQPQH	TRBV28	TRBJ1-5
ASSLGVGADQPQH	TRBV5-4	TRBJ1-5
ASSLRQDSFYEQY	TRBV11-3	TRBJ2-7
ASSPDTANTGELF	TRBV5-1	TRBJ2-2
ASSLVTNYYGYT	TRBV5-6	TRBJ1-2
ASSIQGMNTEAF	TRBV19	TRBJ1-1
ASSLVAGVDYEQY	TRBV5-1	TRBJ2-7
ASSEAGEETQY	TRBV25-1	TRBJ2-5
ASSIGWGGKDTEAF	TRBV7-9	TRBJ1-1
ASSRLAGGDEQF	TRBV19	TRBJ2-1
ASSDGSLNYGYT	TRBV6-1	TRBJ1-2
ASSVLPGKRNQPQH	TRBV2	TRBJ1-5
ASSVDLGGDYGYT	TRBV9	TRBJ1-2
ASSRTSPYEQY	TRBV7-2	TRBJ2-7
ASSLGGGSYEQY	TRBV7-8	TRBJ2-7
ASSGQGLPYEQY	TRBV2	TRBJ2-7
ASSLGSGRNTGELF	TRBV7-3	TRBJ2-2
ASSRQGAITYEQY	TRBV5-4	TRBJ2-7
ASSQVNTEAF	TRBV19	TRBJ1-1
ASSLAYEQY	TRBV28	TRBJ2-7
ASMFGIQGQSEAF	TRBV5-1	TRBJ1-1
ASSPDIGYGGYT	TRBV5-1	TRBJ1-2
ASSFLGRTGGLGTEAF	TRBV27	TRBJ1-1
ASSPLAGSSYEQY	TRBV11-2	TRBJ2-7